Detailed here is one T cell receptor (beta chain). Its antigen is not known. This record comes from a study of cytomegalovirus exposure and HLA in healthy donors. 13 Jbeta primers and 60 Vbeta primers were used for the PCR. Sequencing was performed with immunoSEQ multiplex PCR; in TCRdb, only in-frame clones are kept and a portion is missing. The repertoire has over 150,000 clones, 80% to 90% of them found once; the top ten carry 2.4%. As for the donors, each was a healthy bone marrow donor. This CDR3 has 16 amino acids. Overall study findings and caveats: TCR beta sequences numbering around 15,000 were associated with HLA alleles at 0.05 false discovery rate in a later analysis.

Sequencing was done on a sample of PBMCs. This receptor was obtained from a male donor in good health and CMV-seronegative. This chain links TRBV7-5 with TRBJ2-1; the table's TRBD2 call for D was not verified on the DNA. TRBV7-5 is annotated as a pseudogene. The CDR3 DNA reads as TGTGTCAGAAGCTTAGTGGTCTACCCCTCCTACAATGAGCAGTTCTTC. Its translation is CVRSLVVYPSYNEQFF.